The source of this TCR beta chain is a study of OX40 agonist ivuxolimab in advanced cancers. This CDR3 region has 17 residues. V lost 1 base to trimming and J lost 4 bases, with 19 bases between them. The germline V gene has CDR1 SGHTA and CDR2 FQGNSA. TCRdb's copy holds only in-frame clones and misses some; the assay was immunoSEQ multiplex PCR. The sample gives around 21,000 clones, about 81% of which show up once; approximately 15% is in the top ten. V is TRBV7-2 and J is TRBJ1-2, with D possibly matching TRBD1 (6 bases). The TCR sequence derives from an adult with an advanced solid tumor such as melanoma, head and neck, liver or kidney cancer. The input for sequencing was CD4+ or CD8+ T cells sorted from blood, taken in a trial of the OX40 agonist ivuxolimab. CDR3 sequence (DNA): TGTGCCAGCAGCTTAGGGATGACAGGTACCTCTACCTATGGCTACACCTTC. It specifies CASSLGMTGTSTYGYTF.